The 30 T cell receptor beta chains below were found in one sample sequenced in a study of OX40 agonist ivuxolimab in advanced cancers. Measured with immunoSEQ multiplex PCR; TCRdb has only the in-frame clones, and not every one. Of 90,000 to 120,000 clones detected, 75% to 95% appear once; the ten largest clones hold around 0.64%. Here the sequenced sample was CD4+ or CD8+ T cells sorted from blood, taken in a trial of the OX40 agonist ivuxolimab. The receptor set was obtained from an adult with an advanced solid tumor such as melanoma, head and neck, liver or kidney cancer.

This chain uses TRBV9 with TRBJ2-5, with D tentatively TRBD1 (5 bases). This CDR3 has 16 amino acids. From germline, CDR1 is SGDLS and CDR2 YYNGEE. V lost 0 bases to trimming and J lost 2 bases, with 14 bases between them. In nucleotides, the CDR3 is TGTGCCAGCAGCGTAGTGGGAAGGGGTGGGCAAGAGACCCAGTACTTC. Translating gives CASSVVGRGGQETQYF. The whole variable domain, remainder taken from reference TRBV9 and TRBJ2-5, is DSGVTQTPKHLITATGQRVTLRCSPRSGDLSVYWYQQSLDQGLQFLIQYYNGEERAKGNILERFSAQQFPDLHSELNLSSLELGDSALYFCASSVVGRGGQETQYFGPGTRLLVL.

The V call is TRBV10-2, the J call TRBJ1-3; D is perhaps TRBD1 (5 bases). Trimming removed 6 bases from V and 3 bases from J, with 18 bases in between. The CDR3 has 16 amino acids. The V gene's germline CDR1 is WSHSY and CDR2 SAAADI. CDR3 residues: CASRGTPGLIGNTIYF. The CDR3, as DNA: TGCGCCAGCAGAGGGACTCCAGGTCTTATTGGAAACACCATATATTTT.

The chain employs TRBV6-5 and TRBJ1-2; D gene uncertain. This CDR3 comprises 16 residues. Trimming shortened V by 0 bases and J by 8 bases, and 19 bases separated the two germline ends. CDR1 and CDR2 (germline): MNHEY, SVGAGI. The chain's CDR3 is CASSYSAHSLGKGYTF. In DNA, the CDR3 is TGTGCCAGCAGTTACTCGGCCCACTCATTGGGGAAGGGCTACACCTTC.

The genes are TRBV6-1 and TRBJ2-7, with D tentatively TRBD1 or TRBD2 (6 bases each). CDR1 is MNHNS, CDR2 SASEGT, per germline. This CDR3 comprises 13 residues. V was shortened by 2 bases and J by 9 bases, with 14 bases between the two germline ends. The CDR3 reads CASSEFWGAAQYF. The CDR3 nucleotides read TGTGCCAGCAGTGAATTTTGGGGGGCGGCGCAGTACTTC.

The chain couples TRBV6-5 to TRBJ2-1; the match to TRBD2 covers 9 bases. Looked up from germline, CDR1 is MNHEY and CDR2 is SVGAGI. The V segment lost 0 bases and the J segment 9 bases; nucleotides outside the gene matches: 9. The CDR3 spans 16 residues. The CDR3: CASSYSFGGGVGEQFF. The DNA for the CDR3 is TGTGCCAGCAGTTACTCGTTTGGCGGGGGGGTCGGTGAGCAGTTCTTC.

The CDR3 nucleotides read TGTGCCTGGAGTGCAGTAATGACAGGGGGCGCTGGCTACACCTTC. As protein: CAWSAVMTGGAGYTF. The V and J genes are TRBV30 and TRBJ1-2; 10 positions match TRBD1. With V trimmed by 1 base and J by 7 bases, 9 bases remained unmatched. The CDR3 sequence is 15 residues long. Germline V gives CDR1 GTSNPN, CDR2 SVGIG (reference sequence).

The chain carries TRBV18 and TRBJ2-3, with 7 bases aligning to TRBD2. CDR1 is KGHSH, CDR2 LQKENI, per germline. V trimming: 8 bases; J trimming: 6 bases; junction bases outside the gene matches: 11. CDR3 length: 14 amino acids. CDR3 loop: CASRAGTTSDTQYF. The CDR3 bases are TGTGCCAGCCGAGCCGGGACTACCTCGGATACGCAGTATTTT.

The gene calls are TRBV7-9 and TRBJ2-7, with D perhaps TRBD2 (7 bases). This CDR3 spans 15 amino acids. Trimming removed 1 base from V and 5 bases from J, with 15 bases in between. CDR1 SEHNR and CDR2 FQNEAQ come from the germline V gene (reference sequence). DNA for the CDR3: TGTGCCAGCAGCTTAGAGGGGGGGGCAACCCACGAGCAGTACTTC. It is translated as CASSLEGGATHEQYF.

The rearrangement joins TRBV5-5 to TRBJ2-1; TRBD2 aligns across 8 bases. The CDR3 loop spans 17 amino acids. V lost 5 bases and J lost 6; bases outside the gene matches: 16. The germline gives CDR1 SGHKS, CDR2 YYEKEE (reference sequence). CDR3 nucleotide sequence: TGTGCCAGCAGACGGGTCGTGCTTAGCGGGACCGGCAATGAGCAGTTCTTC. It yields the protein CASRRVVLSGTGNEQFF.

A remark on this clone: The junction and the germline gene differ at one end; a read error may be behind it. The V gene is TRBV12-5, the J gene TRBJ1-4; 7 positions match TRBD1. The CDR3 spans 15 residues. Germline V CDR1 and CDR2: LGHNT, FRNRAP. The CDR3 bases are TGTGCTAGTGGTTTGGGCGACAGGGAGGGGGAAAACCTGTTTTTT. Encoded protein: CASGLGDREGENLFF.

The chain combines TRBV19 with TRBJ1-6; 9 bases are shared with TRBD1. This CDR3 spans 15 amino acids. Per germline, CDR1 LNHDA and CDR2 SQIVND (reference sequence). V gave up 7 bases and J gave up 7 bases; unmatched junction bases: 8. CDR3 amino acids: CASKTGQGENSPLHF. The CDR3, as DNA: TGTGCCAGTAAGACGGGACAGGGAGAGAATTCACCCCTCCACTTT.

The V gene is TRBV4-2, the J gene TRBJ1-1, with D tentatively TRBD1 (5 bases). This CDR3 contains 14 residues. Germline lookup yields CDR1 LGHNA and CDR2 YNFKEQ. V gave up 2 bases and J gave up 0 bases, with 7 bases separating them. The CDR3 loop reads CASSQLGVNTEAFF. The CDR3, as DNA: TGTGCCAGCAGCCAATTAGGGGTGAACACTGAAGCTTTCTTT.

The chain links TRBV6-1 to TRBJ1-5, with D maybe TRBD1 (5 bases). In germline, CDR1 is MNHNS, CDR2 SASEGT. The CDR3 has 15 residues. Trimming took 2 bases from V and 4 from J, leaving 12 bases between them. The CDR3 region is CASSERQGVNQPQHF. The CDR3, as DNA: TGTGCCAGCAGTGAACGGCAGGGAGTAAATCAGCCCCAGCATTTT.

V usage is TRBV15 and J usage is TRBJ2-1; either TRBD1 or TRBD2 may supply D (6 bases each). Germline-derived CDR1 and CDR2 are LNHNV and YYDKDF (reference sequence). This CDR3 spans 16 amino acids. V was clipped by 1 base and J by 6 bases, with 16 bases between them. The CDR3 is CATSRGGRLGGNEQFF. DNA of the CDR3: TGTGCCACCAGCAGAGGAGGGCGACTAGGGGGCAATGAGCAGTTCTTC. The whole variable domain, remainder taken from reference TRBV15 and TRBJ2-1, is DAMVIQNPRYQVTQFGKPVTLSCSQTLNHNVMYWYQQKSSQAPKLLFHYYDKDFNNEADTPDNFQSRRPNTSFCFLDIRSPGLGDTAMYLCATSRGGRLGGNEQFFGPGTRLTVL.

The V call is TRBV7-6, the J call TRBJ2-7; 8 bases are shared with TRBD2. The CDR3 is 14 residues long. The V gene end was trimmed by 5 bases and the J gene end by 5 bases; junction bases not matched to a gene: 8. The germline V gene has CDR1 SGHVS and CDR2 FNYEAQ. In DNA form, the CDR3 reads TGTGCCAGCAGCCCTGGGACTAGGGACGACGAGCAGTACTTC. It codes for CASSPGTRDDEQYF.

The CDR3 DNA reads TGTGCCAGTCTAGGGACAGCTAACACTGAAGCTTTCTTT. Protein: CASLGTANTEAFF. V and J are TRBV7-9 and TRBJ1-1, with 7 bases fitting TRBD1. The CDR3 contains 13 residues. Germline V gene data show CDR1 as SEHNR and CDR2 as FQNEAQ (reference sequence). With V trimmed by 9 bases and J by 2 bases, 6 bases remained unmatched.

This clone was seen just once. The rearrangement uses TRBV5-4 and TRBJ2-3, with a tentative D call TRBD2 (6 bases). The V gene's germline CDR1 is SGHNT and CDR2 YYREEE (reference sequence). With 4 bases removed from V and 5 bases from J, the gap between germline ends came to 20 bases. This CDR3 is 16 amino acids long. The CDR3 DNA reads TGTGCCAGCAGCCCCCGAGTTCAAGCGGGTGAAGATACGCAGTATTTT. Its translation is CASSPRVQAGEDTQYF.

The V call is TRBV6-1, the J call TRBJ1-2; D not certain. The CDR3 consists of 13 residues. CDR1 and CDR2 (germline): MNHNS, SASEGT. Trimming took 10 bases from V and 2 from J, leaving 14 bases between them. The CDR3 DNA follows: TGTGCCACCAACCCGGGGATAAACTATGGCTACACCTTC. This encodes CATNPGINYGYTF.

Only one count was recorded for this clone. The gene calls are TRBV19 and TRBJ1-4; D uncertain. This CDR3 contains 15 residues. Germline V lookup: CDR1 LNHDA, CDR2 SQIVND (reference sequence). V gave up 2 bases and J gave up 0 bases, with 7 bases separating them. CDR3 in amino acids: CASSIYGATNEKLFF. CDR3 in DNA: TGTGCCAGTAGTATATACGGAGCAACTAATGAAAAACTGTTTTTT.

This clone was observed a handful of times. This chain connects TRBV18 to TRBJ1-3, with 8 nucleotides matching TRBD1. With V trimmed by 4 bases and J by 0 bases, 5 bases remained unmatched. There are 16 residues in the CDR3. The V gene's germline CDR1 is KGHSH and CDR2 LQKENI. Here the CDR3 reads CASSRQGTSSGNTIYF. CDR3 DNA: TGTGCCAGCTCACGACAGGGGACTAGCTCTGGAAACACCATATATTTT.

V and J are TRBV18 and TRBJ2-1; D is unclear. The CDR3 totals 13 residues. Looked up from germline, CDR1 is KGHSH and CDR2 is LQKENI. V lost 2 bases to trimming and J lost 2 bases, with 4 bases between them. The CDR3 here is CASSPTTYNEQFF. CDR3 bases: TGTGCCAGCTCACCAACAACCTACAATGAGCAGTTCTTC.

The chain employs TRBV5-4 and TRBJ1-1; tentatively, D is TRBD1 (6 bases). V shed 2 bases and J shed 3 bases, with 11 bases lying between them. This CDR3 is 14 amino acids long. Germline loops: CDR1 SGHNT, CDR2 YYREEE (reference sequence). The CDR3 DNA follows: TGTGCCAGCAGCTTCGACAGGAGATACACTGAAGCTTTCTTT. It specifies CASSFDRRYTEAFF.

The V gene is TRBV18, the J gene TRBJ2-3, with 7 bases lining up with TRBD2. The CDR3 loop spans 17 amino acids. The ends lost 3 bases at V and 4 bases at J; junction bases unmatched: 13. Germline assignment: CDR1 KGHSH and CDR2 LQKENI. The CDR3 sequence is CASSPPSGGDVADTQYF. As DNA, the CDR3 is TGTGCCAGCTCACCTCCCTCTGGGGGGGATGTTGCAGATACGCAGTATTTT.

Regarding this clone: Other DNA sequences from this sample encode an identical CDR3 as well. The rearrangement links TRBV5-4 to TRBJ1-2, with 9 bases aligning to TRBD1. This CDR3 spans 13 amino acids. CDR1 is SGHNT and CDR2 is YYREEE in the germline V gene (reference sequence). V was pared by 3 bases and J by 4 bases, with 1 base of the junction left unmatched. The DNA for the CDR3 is TGTGCCAGCAGCTCGACAGGGGGCTATGGCTACACCTTC. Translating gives CASSSTGGYGYTF.

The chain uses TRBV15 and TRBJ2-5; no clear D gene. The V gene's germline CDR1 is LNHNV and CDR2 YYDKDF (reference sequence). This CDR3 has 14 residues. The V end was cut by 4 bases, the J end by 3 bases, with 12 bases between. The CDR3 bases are TGTGCCACCAGCAAAACCGGGCGAGAAGAGACCCAGTACTTC. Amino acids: CATSKTGREETQYF. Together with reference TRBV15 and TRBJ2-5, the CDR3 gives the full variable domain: DAMVIQNPRYQVTQFGKPVTLSCSQTLNHNVMYWYQQKSSQAPKLLFHYYDKDFNNEADTPDNFQSRRPNTSFCFLDIRSPGLGDTAMYLCATSKTGREETQYFGPGTRLLVL.

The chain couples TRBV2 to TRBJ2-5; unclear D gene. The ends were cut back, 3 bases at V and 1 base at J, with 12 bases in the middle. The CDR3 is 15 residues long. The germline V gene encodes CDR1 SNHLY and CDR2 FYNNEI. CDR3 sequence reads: CASSDSALGQETQYF. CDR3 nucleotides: TGTGCCAGCAGTGACTCCGCCCTGGGCCAAGAGACCCAGTACTTC.

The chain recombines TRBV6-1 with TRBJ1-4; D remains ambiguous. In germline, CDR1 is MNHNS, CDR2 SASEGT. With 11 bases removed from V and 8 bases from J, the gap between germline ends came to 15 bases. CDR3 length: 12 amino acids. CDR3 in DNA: TGTGCCGGGAGGGCAGGAGGGGAAAAACTGTTTTTT. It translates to CAGRAGGEKLFF.

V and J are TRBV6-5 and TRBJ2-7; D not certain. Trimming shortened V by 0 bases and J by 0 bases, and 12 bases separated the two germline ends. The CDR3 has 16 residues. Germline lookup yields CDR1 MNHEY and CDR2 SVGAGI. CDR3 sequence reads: CASSYSRASSSYEQYF. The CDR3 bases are TGTGCCAGCAGTTACTCTCGGGCCTCAAGCTCCTACGAGCAGTACTTC.

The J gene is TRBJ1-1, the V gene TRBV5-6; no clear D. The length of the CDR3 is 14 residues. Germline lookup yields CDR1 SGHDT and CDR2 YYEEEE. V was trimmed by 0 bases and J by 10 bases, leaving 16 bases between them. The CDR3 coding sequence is TGTGCCAGCAGCTTGGGCTTACATACCCTTATAGCTTTCTTT. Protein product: CASSLGLHTLIAFF.

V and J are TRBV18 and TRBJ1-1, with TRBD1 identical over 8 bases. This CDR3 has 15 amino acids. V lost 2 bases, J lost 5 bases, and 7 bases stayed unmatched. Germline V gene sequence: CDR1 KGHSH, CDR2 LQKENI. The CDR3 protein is CASSPRVDRGTEAFF. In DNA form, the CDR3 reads TGTGCCAGCTCACCAAGAGTTGACAGGGGTACTGAAGCTTTCTTT.